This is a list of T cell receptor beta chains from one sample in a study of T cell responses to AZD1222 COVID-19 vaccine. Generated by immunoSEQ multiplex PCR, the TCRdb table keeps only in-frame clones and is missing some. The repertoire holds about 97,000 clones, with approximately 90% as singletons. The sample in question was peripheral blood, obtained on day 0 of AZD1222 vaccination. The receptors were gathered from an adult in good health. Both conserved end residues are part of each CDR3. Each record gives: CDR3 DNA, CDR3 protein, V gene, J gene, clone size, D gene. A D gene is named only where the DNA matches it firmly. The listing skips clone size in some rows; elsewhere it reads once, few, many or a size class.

CDR3 DNA: TGTGCCAGTACACTTCGGGCGGGAACGACTGAAGCTTTCTTT; CDR3 protein: CASTLRAGTTEAFF; V gene: TRBV27; J gene: TRBJ1-1; clone size: .; D gene: .
CDR3 DNA: TGTGCCTGGGAACGGGGCCCGCTGTTTTTT; CDR3 protein: CAWERGPLFF; V gene: TRBV30; J gene: TRBJ2-2; clone size: few; D gene: .
CDR3 DNA: TGTGCCAGCAGTTACGGGACAGGCCATAATTCACCCCTCCACTTT; CDR3 protein: CASSYGTGHNSPLHF; V gene: TRBV6-5; J gene: TRBJ1-6; clone size: once; D gene: TRBD1
CDR3 DNA: TGTGCCAGCAGCTTGGACGGGACTTGGGGGGAGCTGTTTTTT; CDR3 protein: CASSLDGTWGELFF; V gene: TRBV5-4; J gene: TRBJ2-2; clone size: .; D gene: .
CDR3 DNA: TGTGCCAGCTGGGGCCTTGATAAGAACACTGAAGCTTTCTTT; CDR3 protein: CASWGLDKNTEAFF; V gene: TRBV6-5; J gene: TRBJ1-1; clone size: once; D gene: .
CDR3 DNA: TGTGCCAGTAGTATATGGGTTAGCGGGTCCTGGGATGAGCAGTTCTTC; CDR3 protein: CASSIWVSGSWDEQFF; V gene: TRBV19; J gene: TRBJ2-1; clone size: .; D gene: TRBD2
CDR3 DNA: TGTGCCAGCAGGGGGCAGGATTTAGCCAAAAACATTCAGTACTTC; CDR3 protein: CASRGQDLAKNIQYF; V gene: TRBV28; J gene: TRBJ2-4; clone size: .; D gene: .
CDR3 DNA: TGTGCCAGTAGTATAGGAGGGGCCTCCTACGAGCAGTACTTC; CDR3 protein: CASSIGGASYEQYF; V gene: TRBV19; J gene: TRBJ2-7; clone size: .; D gene: .
CDR3 DNA: TGTGCCAGCAGTTTAAGAGGGACGGGAGGTGAAAAACTGTTTTTT; CDR3 protein: CASSLRGTGGEKLFF; V gene: TRBV2; J gene: TRBJ1-4; clone size: .; D gene: .
CDR3 DNA: TGCAGTGCTAGTTCGCCTAGCGGGAGTGGGACAGATACGCAGTATTTT; CDR3 protein: CSASSPSGSGTDTQYF; V gene: TRBV20-1; J gene: TRBJ2-3; clone size: .; D gene: TRBD2
CDR3 DNA: TGTGCCAGCAGCCGGGATCAGGGCTCCTACGAGCAGTACTTC; CDR3 protein: CASSRDQGSYEQYF; V gene: TRBV14; J gene: TRBJ2-7; clone size: .; D gene: .
CDR3 DNA: TGCGCCAGCAGCCTGGGACAGGGAGGTTTAGGGGGCTACACCTTC; CDR3 protein: CASSLGQGGLGGYTF; V gene: TRBV5-1; J gene: TRBJ1-2; clone size: .; D gene: TRBD1
CDR3 DNA: TGTGCCAGCAGCTTAATTCGAGGGCTAGCGGGATCAACCTACGAGCAGTACTTC; CDR3 protein: CASSLIRGLAGSTYEQYF; V gene: TRBV7-9; J gene: TRBJ2-7; clone size: .; D gene: TRBD2
CDR3 DNA: TGCGCCAGCAGCTTGGAAGCGGGGATGAACACTGAAGCTTTCTTT; CDR3 protein: CASSLEAGMNTEAFF; V gene: TRBV5-1; J gene: TRBJ1-1; clone size: .; D gene: .
CDR3 DNA: TGTGCCAGCAGTTTCAGGACTCATACGCAGTATTTT; CDR3 protein: CASSFRTHTQYF; V gene: TRBV12-3/TRBV12-4; J gene: TRBJ2-3; clone size: .; D gene: .
CDR3 DNA: TGTGCCAGTAGTATAGTCGGACAGGGGACCCCTGAAGCTTTCTTT; CDR3 protein: CASSIVGQGTPEAFF; V gene: TRBV19; J gene: TRBJ1-1; clone size: .; D gene: TRBD1
CDR3 DNA: TGTGCCAGCAGCGTAGCGACAGGGCAGCACTACGAGCAGTACTTC; CDR3 protein: CASSVATGQHYEQYF; V gene: TRBV9; J gene: TRBJ2-7; clone size: .; D gene: TRBD1
CDR3 DNA: TGTGCCAGCAGTGGTTCCAGGGACTCCTACGAGCAGTACTTC; CDR3 protein: CASSGSRDSYEQYF; V gene: TRBV7-2; J gene: TRBJ2-7; clone size: .; D gene: .
CDR3 DNA: TGTGCCAGCAGCCCTGGACAGGGAACAAACATTCAGTACTTC; CDR3 protein: CASSPGQGTNIQYF; V gene: TRBV11-3; J gene: TRBJ2-4; clone size: .; D gene: TRBD1
CDR3 DNA: TGTGCCAGCAGCTTGCAGGGAGAAGGCTATGGCTACACCTTC; CDR3 protein: CASSLQGEGYGYTF; V gene: TRBV11-2; J gene: TRBJ1-2; clone size: .; D gene: .
CDR3 DNA: TGTGCCAGCACCTCCTTCCCGGGACTAGCGGGTGAAGATGAGCAGTTCTTC; CDR3 protein: CASTSFPGLAGEDEQFF; V gene: TRBV27; J gene: TRBJ2-1; clone size: .; D gene: TRBD2
CDR3 DNA: TGTGCCAGCTCGGGACTAGCGGGTTCCCAAGAGACCCAGTACTTC; CDR3 protein: CASSGLAGSQETQYF; V gene: TRBV18; J gene: TRBJ2-5; clone size: .; D gene: TRBD2
CDR3 DNA: TGTGCCAGCTCACCGCAACCCGGGACAGGGGCACTCGAGCAGTACTTC; CDR3 protein: CASSPQPGTGALEQYF; V gene: TRBV18; J gene: TRBJ2-7; clone size: .; D gene: TRBD1
CDR3 DNA: TGTGCCAGCAGTTTAGGGTACGAGCAGTACTTC; CDR3 protein: CASSLGYEQYF; V gene: TRBV12-3/TRBV12-4; J gene: TRBJ2-7; clone size: .; D gene: .
CDR3 DNA: TGTGCCACCCGGACTAGCGGGATCTCGGCCAAAAACATTCAGTACTTC; CDR3 protein: CATRTSGISAKNIQYF; V gene: TRBV2; J gene: TRBJ2-4; clone size: .; D gene: TRBD2
CDR3 DNA: TGTGCCAGCTCACCTCCGGGACAGGGGGCGCCGTCTGGAAACACCATATATTTT; CDR3 protein: CASSPPGQGAPSGNTIYF; V gene: TRBV18; J gene: TRBJ1-3; clone size: .; D gene: TRBD1
CDR3 DNA: TGTGCCAGCAGCATGGACCCCCGGGCCAACACTGAAGCTTTCTTT; CDR3 protein: CASSMDPRANTEAFF; V gene: TRBV6-5; J gene: TRBJ1-1; clone size: .; D gene: .
CDR3 DNA: TGTGCCAGCAGCGTAGGAGGACAGGGGAATTCACCCCTCCACTTT; CDR3 protein: CASSVGGQGNSPLHF; V gene: TRBV2; J gene: TRBJ1-6; clone size: .; D gene: TRBD1
CDR3 DNA: TGTGCCAGCAGCCCCAGTCCGGGTCCTAGCTACGAGCAGTACTTC; CDR3 protein: CASSPSPGPSYEQYF; V gene: TRBV7-2; J gene: TRBJ2-7; clone size: .; D gene: .
CDR3 DNA: TGTGCCAGCAGCCTTTTGACAGGGAGGTTTGAAAAACTGTTTTTT; CDR3 protein: CASSLLTGRFEKLFF; V gene: TRBV3-1/TRBV3-2; J gene: TRBJ1-4; clone size: .; D gene: TRBD1
CDR3 DNA: TGTGCCATCAGTGAGAGATCGGGGGACGAGCAGTACTTC; CDR3 protein: CAISERSGDEQYF; V gene: TRBV10-3; J gene: TRBJ2-7; clone size: few; D gene: .
CDR3 DNA: TGCGCCAGCAGCTTGGTGTACCCCGAGCAGTACTTC; CDR3 protein: CASSLVYPEQYF; V gene: TRBV5-1; J gene: TRBJ2-7; clone size: .; D gene: .
CDR3 DNA: TGTGCCAGCAGCCAAGATAGCCCGTATCTGGGACACCCCCGGAACACTGAAGCTTTCTTT; CDR3 protein: CASSQDSPYLGHPRNTEAFF; V gene: TRBV3-1/TRBV3-2; J gene: TRBJ1-1; clone size: .; D gene: .
CDR3 DNA: TGTGCCAGCAGCTTCCGGCAGGGCGGTGGCTACACCTTC; CDR3 protein: CASSFRQGGGYTF; V gene: TRBV5-6; J gene: TRBJ1-2; clone size: .; D gene: .
CDR3 DNA: TGTGCCAGCAGCTTAGACGGTAATCAGCCCCAGCATTTT; CDR3 protein: CASSLDGNQPQHF; V gene: TRBV7-3; J gene: TRBJ1-5; clone size: .; D gene: .
CDR3 DNA: TGCGCCAGCAGCTTGACCGATACGCAGTATTTT; CDR3 protein: CASSLTDTQYF; V gene: TRBV5-1; J gene: TRBJ2-3; clone size: .; D gene: .
CDR3 DNA: TGTGCCAGCAGCCAAGCTGTGACTAGCGGGAGCGAGCAGTACTTC; CDR3 protein: CASSQAVTSGSEQYF; V gene: TRBV3-1/TRBV3-2; J gene: TRBJ2-7; clone size: .; D gene: TRBD2
CDR3 DNA: TGTGCCAGCAGCTTATTTGTGGGACTAGTGTACACCGGGGAGCTGTTTTTT; CDR3 protein: CASSLFVGLVYTGELFF; V gene: TRBV7-2; J gene: TRBJ2-2; clone size: .; D gene: TRBD2
CDR3 DNA: TGTGCCAGCAGTGAGGTCATGGGTCAGCCCCAGCATTTT; CDR3 protein: CASSEVMGQPQHF; V gene: TRBV6-1; J gene: TRBJ1-5; clone size: .; D gene: .
CDR3 DNA: TGCGCCAGCAGCTTTAGCGGGAGGGCACGTTCGGGGGAGCTGTTTTTT; CDR3 protein: CASSFSGRARSGELFF; V gene: TRBV5-1; J gene: TRBJ2-2; clone size: .; D gene: TRBD2
CDR3 DNA: TGCGCCAGCAGCTTGGTACAGGGGAGTGACACCGGGGAGCTGTTTTTT; CDR3 protein: CASSLVQGSDTGELFF; V gene: TRBV5-1; J gene: TRBJ2-2; clone size: once; D gene: TRBD1
CDR3 DNA: TGTGCCAGCAGTCCATGGACATTCGGGATACAAGAGACCCAGTACTTC; CDR3 protein: CASSPWTFGIQETQYF; V gene: TRBV28; J gene: TRBJ2-5; clone size: .; D gene: .
CDR3 DNA: TGTGCCAGCAGTGAAACTAGACAGGCTAATTCACCCCTCCACTTT; CDR3 protein: CASSETRQANSPLHF; V gene: TRBV25-1; J gene: TRBJ1-6; clone size: .; D gene: .
CDR3 DNA: TGTGCCAGTAGTATCCCCACAGGGACCGCGGGCGAAAAACTGTTTTTT; CDR3 protein: CASSIPTGTAGEKLFF; V gene: TRBV19; J gene: TRBJ1-4; clone size: once; D gene: .
CDR3 DNA: TGTGCCAGCAGTTTATCGACTAGCGAGCAGTTCTTC; CDR3 protein: CASSLSTSEQFF; V gene: TRBV28; J gene: TRBJ2-1; clone size: .; D gene: TRBD2
CDR3 DNA: TGTGCCAGCTCACTATTCGCGTCTGGAAACACCATATATTTT; CDR3 protein: CASSLFASGNTIYF; V gene: TRBV18; J gene: TRBJ1-3; clone size: .; D gene: .
CDR3 DNA: TGCGCCAGCAGCCAAGCGGGACAGGCTAATTCACCCCTCCACTTT; CDR3 protein: CASSQAGQANSPLHF; V gene: TRBV4-1; J gene: TRBJ1-6; clone size: .; D gene: TRBD1
CDR3 DNA: TGTGCCAGCGAAAAGGGCCCAGGTGGCTATGGCTACACCTTC; CDR3 protein: CASEKGPGGYGYTF; V gene: TRBV6-5; J gene: TRBJ1-2; clone size: .; D gene: .
CDR3 DNA: TGTGCCAGCAGGCAGGGGGGGGCGATTGGGGAGACCCAGTACTTC; CDR3 protein: CASRQGGAIGETQYF; V gene: TRBV19; J gene: TRBJ2-5; clone size: .; D gene: .
CDR3 DNA: TGTGCCAGCAGCTCACAAGCGGATTCCTACAATGAGCAGTTCTTC; CDR3 protein: CASSSQADSYNEQFF; V gene: TRBV9; J gene: TRBJ2-1; clone size: .; D gene: .
CDR3 DNA: TGTGCCAGCAAAAAAGGGGCTAGCGGGAGTGATGAGCAGTTCTTC; CDR3 protein: CASKKGASGSDEQFF; V gene: TRBV7-3; J gene: TRBJ2-1; clone size: once; D gene: TRBD2
CDR3 DNA: TGTGCCAGCTCACGGACCGGGGGAAGAGGGACTGAAGCTTTCTTT; CDR3 protein: CASSRTGGRGTEAFF; V gene: TRBV27; J gene: TRBJ1-1; clone size: .; D gene: .
CDR3 DNA: TGTGCCAGCAGTTTGGGACTAGGGGGCTACGAGCAGTACTTC; CDR3 protein: CASSLGLGGYEQYF; V gene: TRBV6-5; J gene: TRBJ2-7; clone size: .; D gene: TRBD2